This TCR beta chain derives from a study of graft-versus-host responses after intestinal transplantation. Study at large: Induction using anti-thymocyte globulin, followed by tacrolimus and steroids for about three years, was given to all recipients. General study results and limits: Peak levels of circulating GvH clones tracked with early post-transplant HvG declines.

Some clones are missing from TCRdb's copy, which holds only in-frame ones; the method was immunoSEQ multiplex PCR. The profile shows about 85,000 clones, around 83% of them singletons. The V end lost 2 bases, the J end lost 4 bases, and 8 bases lay between the germline ends. CDR1 is KGHSH and CDR2 is LQKENI in the germline V gene. The CDR3 loop spans 14 amino acids. Note on this clone: Its cognate antigen is unknown.

This receptor was identified in a human donor who received an intestinal transplant. Material: unstimulated CD4+ T cells sorted from spleen or lymph node cells, obtained before intestinal transplant. The chain is built from TRBV18 and TRBJ2-2; tentatively, D is TRBD1 (5 bases). DNA of the CDR3: TGTGCCAGCTCACCAAAGACAGCCACCGGGGAGCTGTTTTTT. Translating it yields CASSPKTATGELFF.